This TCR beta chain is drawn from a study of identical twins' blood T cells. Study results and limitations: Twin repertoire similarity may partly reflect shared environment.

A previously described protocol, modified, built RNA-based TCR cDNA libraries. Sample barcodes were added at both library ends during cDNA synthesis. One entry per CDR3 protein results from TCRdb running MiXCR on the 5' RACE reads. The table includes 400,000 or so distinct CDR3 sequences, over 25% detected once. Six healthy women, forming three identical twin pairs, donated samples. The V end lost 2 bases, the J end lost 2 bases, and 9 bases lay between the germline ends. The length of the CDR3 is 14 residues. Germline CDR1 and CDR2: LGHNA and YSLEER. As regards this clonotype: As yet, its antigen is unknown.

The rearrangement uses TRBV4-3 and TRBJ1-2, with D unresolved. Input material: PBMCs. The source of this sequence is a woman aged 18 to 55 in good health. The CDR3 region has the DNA TGCGCCAGCAGCCAAAATGGGGAAAACTATGGCTACACCTTC. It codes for CASSQNGENYGYTF.